The clone carrying this T cell receptor (beta chain) was observed a single time. The CDR3 contains 14 residues. CDR1 is SEHNR and CDR2 is FQNEAQ in the germline V gene (reference sequence). Trimming took off 3 bases at V and 6 bases at J, with 14 bases between the two ends. The data belong to a study of T cells in Graves' hyperthyroidism and ophthalmopathy. Template material for amplifying TCR beta CDR3 regions consisted of RNA transcripts. First-round RT-PCR targeting the TCR CDR3 was performed with the HTBI primer set. Each CDR3 protein is one row after TCRdb ran MiXCR on the multiplex PCR reads. The table lists under 600,000 distinct CDR3 sequences, 16% of them singletons.

The rearrangement joins TRBV7-9 to TRBJ1-2; D is ambiguous. The sequence derives from a woman between 35 and 50 years old with Graves' ophthalmopathy. The sequenced material came from blood. CDR3 nucleotides: TGTGCCAGCAGCTTCTGGGTGGAGGTGAATGGCTACACCTTC. Encoded protein: CASSFWVEVNGYTF.